This is a list of T cell receptor beta chains from one sample in a study of cytomegalovirus exposure and HLA in healthy donors. Profiling relied on immunoSEQ multiplex PCR, and the TCRdb table lists in-frame clones only, not all of them. The sample consists of over 70,000 clones, over 85% of them appearing once. The sample comprised PBMCs. These TCRs come from a woman younger than 30 in good health and CMV-seropositive. Both conserved end residues are part of each CDR3. Fields, in order: clone size, J gene, V gene, D gene, CDR3 protein, CDR3 DNA. The D gene is left open where the match is weak. Clone sizes are given selectively: once, few, many, or a class where the clone is expanded.

once | TRBJ2-7 | TRBV25-1 | . | CASSESSSGAYEQYF | TGTGCCAGCAGTGAATCGAGTAGCGGCGCCTACGAGCAGTACTTC
. | TRBJ2-7 | TRBV28 | TRBD1 | CASSSAGTGTYEQYF | TGTGCCAGCAGTTCCGCGGGGACAGGAACTTACGAGCAGTACTTC
. | TRBJ2-1 | TRBV6-6 | . | CASSYLQESNEQFF | TGTGCCAGCAGTTACCTACAGGAGTCCAATGAGCAGTTCTTC
. | TRBJ2-5 | TRBV9 | TRBD2 | CASSVASRGGAQETQYF | TGTGCCAGCAGCGTAGCTTCCCGCGGGGGGGCCCAAGAGACCCAGTACTTC
once | TRBJ2-7 | TRBV7-3 | . | CASSPPRGSDEQYF | TGTGCCAGCAGCCCGCCTAGAGGGAGCGACGAGCAGTACTTC
. | TRBJ2-1 | TRBV7-9 | TRBD1 | CACSAAGGYNEQFF | TGTGCCTGTAGCGCGGCAGGGGGATACAATGAGCAGTTCTTC
. | TRBJ1-1 | TRBV9 | TRBD1 | CASSVDGTGGGTEAFF | TGTGCCAGCAGCGTAGACGGGACAGGGGGAGGGACTGAAGCTTTCTTT
few | TRBJ1-6 | TRBV18 | . | CASSPGRDSPLHF | TGTGCCAGCTCACCCGGCAGGGATTCACCCCTCCACTTT
. | TRBJ2-1 | TRBV4-3 | . | CASSQDKIREHRQFF | TGCGCCAGCAGCCAAGATAAGATCCGGGAACATCGGCAGTTCTTC
. | TRBJ1-5 | TRBV4-3 | . | CASSQERQYNQPQHF | TGCGCCAGCAGCCAAGAGAGGCAGTACAATCAGCCCCAGCATTTT
. | TRBJ1-5 | TRBV6-4 | TRBD1 | CASRTGGPSNQPQHF | TGTGCCAGCAGGACAGGGGGTCCCTCGAATCAGCCCCAGCATTTT
. | TRBJ2-5 | TRBV9 | TRBD2 | CASNLAGGPQETQYF | TGTGCCAGCAACCTAGCGGGGGGGCCTCAAGAGACCCAGTACTTC
once | TRBJ2-3 | TRBV6-5 | TRBD2 | CASSQLAASTDTQYF | TGTGCCAGCAGTCAACTAGCGGCTAGCACAGATACGCAGTATTTT